This TCR beta chain was retrieved from a study of CD8+CD57+ T cells in acquired aplastic anemia. Germline CDR1 SEHNR, CDR2 FQNEAQ (reference sequence). The CDR3 spans 14 residues. After removal of 6 bases from V and 1 base from J, the junction contained 5 bases not matched to a gene. Genomic DNA provided the template from which TCR beta VDJ and CDR3 profiles were obtained. From the reads, TCRdb called clonotypes with MiXCR, one entry per CDR3 protein. The data contain 150,000 to 200,000 distinct CDR3 sequences, roughly 64% of them singletons. Sample: sorted CD4+, CD8+, or CD8+CD57+ T cells (not recorded which) from PBMCs. The TCR comes from a human donor with severe aplastic anemia or a healthy control (not recorded which). This chain links TRBV7-9 with TRBJ2-7; TRBD2 aligns across 8 bases. The CDR3 DNA is TGTGCCAGCAGTGAGGGCGGGAGGTCCTACGAGCAGTACTTC. Protein product: CASSEGGRSYEQYF.